These 9 T cell receptor beta chains share one sample of origin, sequenced in a study of OX40 agonist ivuxolimab in advanced cancers. Method: immunoSEQ multiplex PCR; TCRdb's copy keeps in-frame clones and lacks some. Among 53,000 or so clones listed, approximately 84% were seen once. The source was CD4+ or CD8+ T cells sorted from blood, collected in a trial of the OX40 agonist ivuxolimab. These receptors were taken from an adult with an advanced solid tumor such as melanoma, head and neck, liver or kidney cancer.

The V gene is TRBV19, the J gene TRBJ2-2; D call uncertain. V was cut by 0 bases and J by 2 bases, with 10 bases left in between. The CDR3 loop spans 16 amino acids. The germline CDR1 and CDR2 sequences are LNHDA and SQIVND (reference sequence). The CDR3, as DNA: TGTGCCAGTAGTATAGATGGGCAGATTAACACCGGGGAGCTGTTTTTT. This sequence encodes CASSIDGQINTGELFF.

CDR3 DNA: TGTGCCAGCAGCACTGGCCCAAACACCGGGGAGCTGTTTTTT. It codes for CASSTGPNTGELFF. The chain uses TRBV7-3 and TRBJ2-2; the D is unclear. CDR3 length equals 14 residues. The germline V gene has CDR1 SGHTA and CDR2 FQGTGA. Trimming pared 5 bases from V and 2 bases from J, leaving 9 bases between. Supplemented by reference TRBV7-3 and TRBJ2-2, the full variable domain reads GAGVSQTPSNKVTEKGKYVELRCDPISGHTALYWYRQSLGQGPEFLIYFQGTGAADDSGLPNDRFFAVRPEGSVSTLKIQRTERGDSAVYLCASSTGPNTGELFFGEGSRLTVL.

CDR3 in amino acids: CAISESGGRGPETQYF. The CDR3 region has the DNA TGTGCCATCAGTGAGTCGGGGGGCAGGGGGCCAGAGACCCAGTACTTC. The rearrangement joins TRBV10-3 to TRBJ2-5, with 8 bases fitting TRBD1. Germline V gene lookup returns CDR1 ENHRY and CDR2 SYGVKD. This CDR3 contains 16 residues. V shed 0 bases and J 4 bases; nucleotides not matched to a gene: 7.

The count of this clone is one. The CDR3 DNA reads TGTGCCAGCAGCTCTACCGGGACAGGACTAGCGGGAGTGGTAGATGAGCAGTTCTTC. The encoded protein is CASSSTGTGLAGVVDEQFF. The chain is built from TRBV7-9 and TRBJ2-1; the match to TRBD2 covers 13 bases. V was clipped by 4 bases and J by 8 bases; unmatched bases: 17. The V gene's germline CDR1 is SEHNR and CDR2 FQNEAQ (reference sequence). This CDR3 comprises 19 residues.

The chain is built from TRBV6-1 and TRBJ1-2, with 8 bases that match TRBD1. CDR1 and CDR2 (germline): MNHNS, SASEGT. J was trimmed by 7 bases and V by 7 bases; bases with no gene match: 11. This CDR3 is built from 14 residues. The CDR3 DNA reads TGTGCCAGCAATGCAGGGGGCTTCCTGGGTGGCTACACCTTC. Translating gives CASNAGGFLGGYTF.

DNA of the CDR3: TGTGCCAGCAGCTTGGTGCCAGACTCCTACGAGCAGTACTTC. The encoded protein is CASSLVPDSYEQYF. V usage is TRBV5-6 and J usage is TRBJ2-7, with D hard to call. V lost 0 bases and J 0 bases, leaving 7 bases between the germline ends. In germline, CDR1 is SGHDT, CDR2 YYEEEE. The CDR3 runs to 14 residues.

This chain connects TRBV27 to TRBJ1-2; TRBD1 is a possible D gene (5 bases). The CDR3 covers 13 residues. In germline, CDR1 is MNHEY, CDR2 SMNVEV (reference sequence). The V end lost 2 bases, the J end lost 5 bases, and 9 bases lay between the germline ends. The chain's CDR3 is CASSLKGFYGYTF. The CDR3 region has the DNA TGTGCCAGCAGTTTAAAGGGGTTTTATGGCTACACCTTC.

V is TRBV30 and J is TRBJ1-5, with D maybe TRBD1 (5 bases). Germline CDR1 reads GTSNPN; CDR2 reads SVGIG (reference sequence). The CDR3 extends over 13 amino acids. CDR3 nucleotide sequence: TGTGCGGGGGGAGGGCATAGCAATCAGCCCCAGCATTTT. This codes for CAGGGHSNQPQHF.

This clone was detected once. The chain has TRBV21-1 and TRBJ1-2; TRBD1, the table's D call, lacks a check against the DNA. TRBV21-1 is labeled a pseudogene. The CDR3 is 18 residues long. This CDR3 reads CASSKQGQGGRMRDGYTF. The CDR3 bases are TGTGCCAGCAGCAAACAAGGACAGGGAGGGCGAATGCGGGATGGCTACACCTTC.